This note documents a single TCR beta chain sequence. One junction end does not reproduce the germline sequence, and a read error may be involved. Germline loops: CDR1 ENHRY, CDR2 SYGVKD. The CDR3 length is 15 residues. This entry comes from a study of blood T cell repertoires in COVID-19. Across the study: From the United States, Italy and Spain came samples of acute and convalescent COVID-19. The cDNA or gDNA used as material had been derived from T cells, B-cell-depleted T cells, or PBMCs.

Measured with immunoSEQ multiplex PCR; TCRdb has only the in-frame clones, and not every one. Of about 130,000 clones in the sample, around 89% are singletons; the top ten hold less than 20%. The sequenced sample consisted of peripheral blood. The V and J genes are TRBV10-3 and TRBJ1-2, with 8 bases fitting TRBD1. This receptor was identified in a man aged 50 to 59 with active or convalescent COVID-19. The CDR3 bases are TGTGCCATCAGTTCCTACGGACAGGGAGAAAGCGTGGAGTTCTTC. Translated, it gives CAISSYGQGESVEFF.